This T cell receptor (beta chain) was found in a study of blood T cell repertoires in COVID-19. Background on the study: Samples of COVID-19 (acute and convalescent) were obtained from the United States, Italy and Spain. The analysed material was cDNA or gDNA that came from T cells, B-cell-depleted T cells, or PBMCs.

Measured with immunoSEQ multiplex PCR; TCRdb has only the in-frame clones, and not every one. This sample has more than 150,000 clones; 75% to 90% occur once, and the top ten carry 2% to 2.5%. Assignments of participants to cohorts depended upon their own reported clinical history. The CDR3 length is 14 residues. The sequence was collected from a woman in her 30s who had recovered from COVID-19. The sequenced material came from PBMCs or T cells enriched from blood (not recorded which). This sequence joins TRBV21-1 and TRBJ2-1; TRBD1, as called in the table, went unchecked against the DNA. TRBV21-1 is a pseudogene segment. The CDR3 loop is CASSTQDRAAEQFF. The CDR3 DNA reads TGTGCCAGCAGCACTCAGGACAGAGCGGCGGAGCAGTTCTTC.